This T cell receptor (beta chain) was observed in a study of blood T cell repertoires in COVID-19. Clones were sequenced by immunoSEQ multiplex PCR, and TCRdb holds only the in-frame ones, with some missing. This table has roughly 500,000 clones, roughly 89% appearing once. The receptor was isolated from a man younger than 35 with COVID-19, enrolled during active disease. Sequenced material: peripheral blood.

As DNA, the CDR3 is TGTGCCAGCAGACTACAGGGGGCGAACACCGGGGAGCTGTTTTTT. Protein: CASRLQGANTGELFF. The V call is TRBV6-5, the J call TRBJ2-2; 8 nucleotides line up with TRBD1. With V trimmed by 6 bases and J by 0 bases, 3 bases remained unmatched. This CDR3 is 15 amino acids long. Per the germline V gene, CDR1 is MNHEY and CDR2 is SVGAGI.